One sample yielded the 14 T cell receptor beta chains listed below, sequenced in a study of blood T cell repertoires in COVID-19. Only in-frame clones appear in the TCRdb table, and some are missing; sequencing was by immunoSEQ multiplex PCR. Of 85,000 to 120,000 clones in the sample, around four fifths were seen once. Sequenced: peripheral blood. The receptors come from a man between 60 and 75 years old with active or convalescent COVID-19.

The rearrangement links TRBV5-4 to TRBJ1-1; 8 bases map to TRBD1. This CDR3 region has 13 residues. Looked up from germline, CDR1 is SGHNT and CDR2 is YYREEE (reference sequence). V gave up 2 bases and J gave up 10 bases; unmatched junction bases: 7. The CDR3: CASSFGTGDSAFF. CDR3 DNA sequence: TGTGCCAGCAGCTTTGGGACAGGAGATTCAGCTTTCTTT.

V is TRBV4-3 and J is TRBJ1-3, with D tentatively TRBD1 (6 bases). Germline V CDR1 and CDR2: LGHNA, YSLEER. V shed 0 bases and J shed 4 bases, with 10 bases lying between them. The CDR3 is 15 residues long. The CDR3 DNA is TGCGCCAGCAGCCAAGATCCCACAGGGGGAAACACCATATATTTT. Translated, it gives CASSQDPTGGNTIYF.

The CDR3 DNA reads as TGTGCCAGCAGCTTAGGGGGGGGCAGCCCCTCTGGGGCCAACGTCCTGACTTTC. This translates into CASSLGGGSPSGANVLTF. The chain links TRBV11-3 to TRBJ2-6, with D possibly being TRBD2 (7 bases). The CDR3 is 18 residues long. Germline V gene sequence: CDR1 SGHNT, CDR2 YENEEA. The ends were cut back, 1 base at V and 0 bases at J, with 13 bases in the middle.

This clone was picked up a small number of times. The CDR3 nucleotides read TGTGCCAGTAGTATAGGACAACTTGAAAAACTGTTTTTT. It specifies CASSIGQLEKLFF. The V and J genes are TRBV19 and TRBJ1-4; D gene uncertain. Germline V gene lookup returns CDR1 LNHDA and CDR2 SQIVND (reference sequence). The CDR3 is made up of 13 amino acids. V dropped 1 base and J dropped 7 bases, with 7 bases sitting between them.

This chain connects TRBV18 to TRBJ1-5; D is unclear. The CDR3 is 12 residues long. Trimming pared 4 bases from V and 7 bases from J, leaving 8 bases between. Germline lookup yields CDR1 KGHSH and CDR2 LQKENI. The CDR3 DNA reads TGTGCCAGCTCACGAGAACAGCAGCCCCAGCATTTT. Protein sequence: CASSREQQPQHF.

The chain carries TRBV18 and TRBJ2-5, with TRBD2 matching over 7 bases. Trimming at V came to 8 bases and at J to 2 bases, leaving 11 bases not matched to a gene. The CDR3 has 15 residues. The germline gives CDR1 KGHSH, CDR2 LQKENI. CDR3 loop: CASKLAGGLQETQYF. DNA for the CDR3: TGTGCCAGCAAGTTGGCCGGGGGACTACAAGAGACCCAGTACTTC. Combining the CDR3 with reference TRBV18 and TRBJ2-5 gives the whole variable domain NAGVMQNPRHLVRRRGQEARLRCSPMKGHSHVYWYRQLPEEGLKFMVYLQKENIIDESGMPKERFSAEFPKEGPSILRIQQVVRGDSAAYFCASKLAGGLQETQYFGPGTRLLVL.

This chain connects TRBV7-2 to TRBJ2-1; D not resolved. This CDR3 is 14 amino acids long. Germline V lookup: CDR1 SGHTA, CDR2 FQGNSA. The V gene lost 1 base and the J gene lost 9 bases, with 13 bases spanning the gap. The DNA for the CDR3 is TGTGCCAGCAGCTTAGGCCGAAGAGCTGGTGAGCAGTTCTTC. This sequence encodes CASSLGRRAGEQFF.

CDR3 sequence: CASSTSLPAYNEQFF. CDR3 bases: TGTGCCAGTAGCACCTCCCTCCCGGCCTACAATGAGCAGTTCTTC. The chain employs TRBV19 and TRBJ2-1; D uncertain. Germline CDR1 and CDR2: LNHDA and SQIVND (reference sequence). The CDR3 is 15 amino acids. The ends were cut back, 6 bases at V and 2 bases at J, with 14 bases in the middle.

This clone was detected once. This chain uses TRBV28 with TRBJ2-3; possibly TRBD1 for D (6 bases). Per the germline V gene, CDR1 is MDHEN and CDR2 is SYDVKM. The CDR3 totals 16 residues. Trimming left V 6 bases short and J 0 bases short, with 16 bases between. This chain's CDR3 is CASSPRTAPSTDTQYF. The CDR3 coding sequence is TGTGCCAGCAGCCCCCGGACAGCCCCTAGCACAGATACGCAGTATTTT.

V and J are TRBV3-1 (or the pseudogene TRBV3-2) and TRBJ2-7; D is perhaps TRBD2 (7 bases). V was trimmed by 1 base and J by 8 bases, leaving 12 bases between them. Germline V lookup: CDR1 LGHDT, CDR2 YNNKEL (reference sequence). CDR3 length equals 13 residues. The CDR3 protein is CASSQVGGGQQYV. The CDR3, as DNA: TGTGCCAGCAGCCAAGTGGGAGGGGGGCAGCAGTACGTC.

This clone has only a few counts. This rearrangement joins TRBV12-3 or TRBV12-4 to TRBJ2-5; a weak D match, TRBD1 (6 bases). CDR3 length equals 13 residues. Trimming left V 5 bases short and J 6 bases short, with 13 bases between. The CDR3 reads CASSLAGVKTQYF. The CDR3 nucleotides read TGTGCCAGCAGTCTCGCAGGGGTAAAGACCCAGTACTTC.

The chain is built from TRBV28 and TRBJ1-1, with 11 bases fitting TRBD1. This CDR3 comprises 15 residues. V gave up 5 bases and J gave up 7 bases; unmatched junction bases: 9. Germline V CDR1 and CDR2: MDHEN, SYDVKM. In DNA, the CDR3 is TGTGCCAGCAGTGGGCCGGGACAGGGGGGGTATGAAGCTTTCTTT. Amino acid sequence: CASSGPGQGGYEAFF.

The J gene is TRBJ1-2, the V gene TRBV5-5; TRBD1 matches 8 bases. The CDR3 loop spans 12 amino acids. Trimming at V came to 4 bases and at J to 6 bases, leaving 2 bases not matched to a gene. The germline V gene has CDR1 SGHKS and CDR2 YYEKEE (reference sequence). The CDR3 spells CASSLDRDGYTF. CDR3 DNA sequence: TGTGCCAGCAGCCTGGACAGGGATGGCTACACCTTC.

The rearrangement links TRBV7-3 to TRBJ1-2, with 10 positions matching TRBD1. Germline values: CDR1 SGHTA, CDR2 FQGTGA. Germline trimming cut 5 bases from V and 4 bases from J; bases unmatched to any gene: 7. CDR3 length: 15 amino acids. CDR3 residues: CASSPGQGVLYGYTF. Here the CDR3 DNA reads TGTGCCAGCAGCCCAGGACAGGGGGTGCTCTATGGCTACACCTTC.